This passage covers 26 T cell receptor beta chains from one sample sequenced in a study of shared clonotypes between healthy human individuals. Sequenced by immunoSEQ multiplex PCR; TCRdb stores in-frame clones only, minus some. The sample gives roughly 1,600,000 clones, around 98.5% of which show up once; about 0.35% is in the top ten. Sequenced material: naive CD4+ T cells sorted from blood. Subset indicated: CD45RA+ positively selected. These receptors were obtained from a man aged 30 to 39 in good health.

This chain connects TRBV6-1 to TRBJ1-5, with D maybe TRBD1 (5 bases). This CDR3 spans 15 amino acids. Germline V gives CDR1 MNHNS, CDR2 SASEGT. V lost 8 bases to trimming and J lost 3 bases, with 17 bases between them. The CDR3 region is CASVAWGGNNQPQHF. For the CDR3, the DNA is TGTGCCAGCGTTGCTTGGGGGGGAAACAATCAGCCCCAGCATTTT.

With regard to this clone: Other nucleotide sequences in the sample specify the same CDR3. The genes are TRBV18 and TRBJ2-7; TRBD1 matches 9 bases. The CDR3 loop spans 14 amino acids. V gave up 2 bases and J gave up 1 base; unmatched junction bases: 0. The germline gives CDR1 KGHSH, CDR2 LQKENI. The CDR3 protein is CASSPGTGSYEQYF. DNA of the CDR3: TGTGCCAGCTCACCAGGGACAGGGTCCTACGAGCAGTACTTC.

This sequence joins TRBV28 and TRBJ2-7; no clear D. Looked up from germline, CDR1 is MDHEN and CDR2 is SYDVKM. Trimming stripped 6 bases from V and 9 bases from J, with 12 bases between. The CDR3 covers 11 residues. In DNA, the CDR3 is TGTGCCAGCAGCCTAGGGTCGGGGCAGTACTTC. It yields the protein CASSLGSGQYF.

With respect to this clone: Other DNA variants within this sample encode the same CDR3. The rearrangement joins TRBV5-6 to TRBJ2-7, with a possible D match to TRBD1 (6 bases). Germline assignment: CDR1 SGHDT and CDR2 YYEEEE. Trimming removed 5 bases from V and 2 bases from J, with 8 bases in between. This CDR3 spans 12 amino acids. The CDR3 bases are TGTGCCAGCAGTCAGGGGACCTACGAGCAGTACTTC. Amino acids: CASSQGTYEQYF.

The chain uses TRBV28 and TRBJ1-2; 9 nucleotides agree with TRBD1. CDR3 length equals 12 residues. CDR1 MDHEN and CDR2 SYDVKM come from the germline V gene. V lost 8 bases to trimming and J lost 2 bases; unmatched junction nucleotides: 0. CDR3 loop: CASGQGNYGYTF. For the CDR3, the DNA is TGTGCCAGCGGACAGGGGAACTATGGCTACACCTTC.

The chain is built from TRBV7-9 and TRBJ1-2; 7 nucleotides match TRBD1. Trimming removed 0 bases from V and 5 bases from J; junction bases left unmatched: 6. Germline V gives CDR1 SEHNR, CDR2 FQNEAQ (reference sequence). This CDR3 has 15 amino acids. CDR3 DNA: TGTGCCAGCAGCTTAGCTACTCAGGGGGAGTATGGCTACACCTTC. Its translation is CASSLATQGEYGYTF.

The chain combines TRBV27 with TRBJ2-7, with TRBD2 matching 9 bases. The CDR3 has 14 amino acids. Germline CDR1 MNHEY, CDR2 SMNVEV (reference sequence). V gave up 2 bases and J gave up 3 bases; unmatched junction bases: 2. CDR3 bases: TGTGCCAGCAGTTTAGCGGGAGGGCGCTACGAGCAGTACTTC. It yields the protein CASSLAGGRYEQYF.

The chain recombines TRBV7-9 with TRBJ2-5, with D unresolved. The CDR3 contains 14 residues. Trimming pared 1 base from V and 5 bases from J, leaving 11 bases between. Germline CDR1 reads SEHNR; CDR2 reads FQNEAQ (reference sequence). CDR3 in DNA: TGTGCCAGCAGCTTAGACGTAAAGGTGGAGACCCAGTACTTC. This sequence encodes CASSLDVKVETQYF.

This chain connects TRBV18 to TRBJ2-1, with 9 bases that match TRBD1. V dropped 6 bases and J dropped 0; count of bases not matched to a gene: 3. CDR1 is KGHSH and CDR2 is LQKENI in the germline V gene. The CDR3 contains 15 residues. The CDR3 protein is CASSDRGNSYNEQFF. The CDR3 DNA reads TGTGCCAGCTCGGACAGGGGTAACTCCTACAATGAGCAGTTCTTC.

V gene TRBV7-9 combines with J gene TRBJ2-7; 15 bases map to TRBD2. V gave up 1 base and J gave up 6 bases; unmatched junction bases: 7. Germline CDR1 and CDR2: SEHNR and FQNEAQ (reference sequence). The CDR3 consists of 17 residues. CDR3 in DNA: TGTGCCAGCAGCTTAGGAGGGACTAGCGGGAGGTCTGGCGAGCAGTACTTC. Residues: CASSLGGTSGRSGEQYF.

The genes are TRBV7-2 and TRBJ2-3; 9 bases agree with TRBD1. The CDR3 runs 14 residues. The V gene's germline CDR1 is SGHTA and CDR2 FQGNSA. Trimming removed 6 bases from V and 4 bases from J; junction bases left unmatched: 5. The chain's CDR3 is CASRQTGGPDTQYF. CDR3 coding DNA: TGTGCCAGCAGGCAAACAGGGGGCCCAGATACGCAGTATTTT. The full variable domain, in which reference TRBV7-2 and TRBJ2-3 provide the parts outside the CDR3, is GAGVSQSPSNKVTEKGKDVELRCDPISGHTALYWYRQSLGQGLEFLIYFQGNSAPDKSGLPSDRFSAERTGGSVSTLTIQRTQQEDSAVYLCASRQTGGPDTQYFGPGTRLTVL.

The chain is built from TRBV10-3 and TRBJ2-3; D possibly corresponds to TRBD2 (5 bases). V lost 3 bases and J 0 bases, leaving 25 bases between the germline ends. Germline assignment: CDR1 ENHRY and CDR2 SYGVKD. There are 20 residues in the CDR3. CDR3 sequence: CAISDLVGSGSLSSTDTQYF. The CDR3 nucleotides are TGTGCCATCAGTGATTTAGTGGGCAGCGGATCATTGTCTAGCACAGATACGCAGTATTTT.

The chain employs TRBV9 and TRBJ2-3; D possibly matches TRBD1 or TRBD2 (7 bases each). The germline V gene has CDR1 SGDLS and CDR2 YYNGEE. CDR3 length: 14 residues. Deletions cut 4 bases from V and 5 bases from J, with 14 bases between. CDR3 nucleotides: TGTGCCAGCAGCCCAGGGGGGGGTCAAGATACGCAGTATTTT. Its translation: CASSPGGGQDTQYF. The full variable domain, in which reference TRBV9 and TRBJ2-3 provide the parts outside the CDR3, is DSGVTQTPKHLITATGQRVTLRCSPRSGDLSVYWYQQSLDQGLQFLIQYYNGEERAKGNILERFSAQQFPDLHSELNLSSLELGDSALYFCASSPGGGQDTQYFGPGTRLTVL.

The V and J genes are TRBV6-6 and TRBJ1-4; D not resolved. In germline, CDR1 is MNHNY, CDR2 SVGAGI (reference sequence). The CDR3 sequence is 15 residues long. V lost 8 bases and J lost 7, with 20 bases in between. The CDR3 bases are TGTGCCAGCCTAATTTCGTCCAGCGGTGTTGAAAAACTGTTTTTT. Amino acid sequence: CASLISSSGVEKLFF.

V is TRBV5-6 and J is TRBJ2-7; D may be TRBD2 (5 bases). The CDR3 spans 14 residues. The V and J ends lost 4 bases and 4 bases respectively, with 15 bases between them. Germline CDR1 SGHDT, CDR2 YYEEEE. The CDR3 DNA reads TGTGCCAGCAGCCCGGGAAGAAACTCTTACGAGCAGTACTTC. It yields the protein CASSPGRNSYEQYF.

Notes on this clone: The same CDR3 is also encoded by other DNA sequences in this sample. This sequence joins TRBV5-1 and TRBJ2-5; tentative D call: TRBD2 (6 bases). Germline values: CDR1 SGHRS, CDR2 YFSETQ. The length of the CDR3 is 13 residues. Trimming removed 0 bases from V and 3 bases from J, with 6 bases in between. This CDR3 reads CASSLGGEETQYF. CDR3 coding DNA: TGCGCCAGCAGCTTGGGCGGGGAAGAGACCCAGTACTTC.

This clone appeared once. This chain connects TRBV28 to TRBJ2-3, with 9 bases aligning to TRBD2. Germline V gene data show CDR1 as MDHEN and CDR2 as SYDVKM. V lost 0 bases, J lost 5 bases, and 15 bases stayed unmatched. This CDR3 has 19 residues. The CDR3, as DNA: TGTGCCAGCAGTTTATGGTCCGGGACTAGCAAAAGCGGAGGAGATACGCAGTATTTT. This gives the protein CASSLWSGTSKSGGDTQYF.

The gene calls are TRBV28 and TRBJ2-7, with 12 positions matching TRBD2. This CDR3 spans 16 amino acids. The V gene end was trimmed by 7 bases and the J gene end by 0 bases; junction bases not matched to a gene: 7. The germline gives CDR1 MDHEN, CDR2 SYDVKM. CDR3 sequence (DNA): TGTGCCAGCAATGATGGACTAGCGGGACCCTCCTACGAGCAGTACTTC. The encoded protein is CASNDGLAGPSYEQYF. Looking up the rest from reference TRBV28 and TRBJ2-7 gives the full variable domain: DVKVTQSSRYLVKRTGEKVFLECVQDMDHENMFWYRQDPGLGLRLIYFSYDVKMKEKGDIPEGYSVSREKKERFSLILESASTNQTSMYLCASNDGLAGPSYEQYFGPGTRLTVT.

The CDR3 nucleotides read TGTGCCAGCTTGCCAGGGTTATACAATGAGCAGTTCTTC. Amino acid sequence: CASLPGLYNEQFF. This rearrangement joins TRBV18 to TRBJ2-1; weak D call: TRBD1 (5 bases). The germline V gene encodes CDR1 KGHSH and CDR2 LQKENI. The CDR3 length is 13 residues. The V gene lost 7 bases and the J gene lost 4 bases, with 11 bases spanning the gap.

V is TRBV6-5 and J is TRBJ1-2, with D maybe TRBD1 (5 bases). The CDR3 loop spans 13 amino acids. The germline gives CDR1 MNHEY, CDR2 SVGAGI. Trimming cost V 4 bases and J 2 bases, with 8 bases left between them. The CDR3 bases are TGTGCCAGCAGTTTCCGACAGAACTATGGCTACACCTTC. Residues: CASSFRQNYGYTF.

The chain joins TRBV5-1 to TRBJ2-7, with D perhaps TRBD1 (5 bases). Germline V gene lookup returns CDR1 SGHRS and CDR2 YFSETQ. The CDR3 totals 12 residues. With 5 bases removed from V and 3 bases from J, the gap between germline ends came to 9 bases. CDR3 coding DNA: TGCGCCAGCAGAGAGGACAACTACGAGCAGTACTTC. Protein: CASREDNYEQYF. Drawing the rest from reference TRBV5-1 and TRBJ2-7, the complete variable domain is KAGVTQTPRYLIKTRGQQVTLSCSPISGHRSVSWYQQTPGQGLQFLFEYFSETQRNKGNFPGRFSGRQFSNSRSEMNVSTLELGDSALYLCASREDNYEQYFGPGTRLTVT.

The DNA of the CDR3 is TGTGCCAGCAGCCAAACTAGCGGGAACTCCTACGAGCAGTACTTC. This encodes CASSQTSGNSYEQYF. The chain joins TRBV4-2 to TRBJ2-7, with TRBD2 matching over 10 bases. Per the germline V gene, CDR1 is LGHNA and CDR2 is YNFKEQ. There are 15 residues in the CDR3. J lost 0 bases, V lost 2 bases, and 1 base had no gene match.

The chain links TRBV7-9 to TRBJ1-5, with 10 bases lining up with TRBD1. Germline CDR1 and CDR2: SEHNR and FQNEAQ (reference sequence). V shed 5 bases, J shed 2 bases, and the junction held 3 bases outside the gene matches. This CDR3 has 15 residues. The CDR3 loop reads CASSAGQGGNQPQHF. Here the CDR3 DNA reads TGTGCCAGCAGCGCCGGACAGGGGGGCAATCAGCCCCAGCATTTT.

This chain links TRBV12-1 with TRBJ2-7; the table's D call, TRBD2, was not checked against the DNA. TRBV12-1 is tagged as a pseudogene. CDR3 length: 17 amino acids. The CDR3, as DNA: TGTGCCAGCAGCTTTCGTCCTAGCGGTTTTTACTCCTACGAGCAGTACTTC. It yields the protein CASSFRPSGFYSYEQYF.

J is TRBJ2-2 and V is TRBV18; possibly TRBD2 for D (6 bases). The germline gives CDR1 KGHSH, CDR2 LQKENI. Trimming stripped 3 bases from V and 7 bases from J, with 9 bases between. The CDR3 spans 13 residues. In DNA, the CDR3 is TGTGCCAGCTCACCGGGACTGATCGGGGAGCTGTTTTTT. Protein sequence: CASSPGLIGELFF.

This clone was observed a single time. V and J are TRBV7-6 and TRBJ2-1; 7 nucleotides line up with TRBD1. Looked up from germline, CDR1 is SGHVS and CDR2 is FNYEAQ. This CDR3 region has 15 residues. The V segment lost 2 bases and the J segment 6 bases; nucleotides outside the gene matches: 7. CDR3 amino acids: CASSLTGEYGNEQFF. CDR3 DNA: TGTGCCAGCAGCTTAACAGGGGAGTACGGCAATGAGCAGTTCTTC.